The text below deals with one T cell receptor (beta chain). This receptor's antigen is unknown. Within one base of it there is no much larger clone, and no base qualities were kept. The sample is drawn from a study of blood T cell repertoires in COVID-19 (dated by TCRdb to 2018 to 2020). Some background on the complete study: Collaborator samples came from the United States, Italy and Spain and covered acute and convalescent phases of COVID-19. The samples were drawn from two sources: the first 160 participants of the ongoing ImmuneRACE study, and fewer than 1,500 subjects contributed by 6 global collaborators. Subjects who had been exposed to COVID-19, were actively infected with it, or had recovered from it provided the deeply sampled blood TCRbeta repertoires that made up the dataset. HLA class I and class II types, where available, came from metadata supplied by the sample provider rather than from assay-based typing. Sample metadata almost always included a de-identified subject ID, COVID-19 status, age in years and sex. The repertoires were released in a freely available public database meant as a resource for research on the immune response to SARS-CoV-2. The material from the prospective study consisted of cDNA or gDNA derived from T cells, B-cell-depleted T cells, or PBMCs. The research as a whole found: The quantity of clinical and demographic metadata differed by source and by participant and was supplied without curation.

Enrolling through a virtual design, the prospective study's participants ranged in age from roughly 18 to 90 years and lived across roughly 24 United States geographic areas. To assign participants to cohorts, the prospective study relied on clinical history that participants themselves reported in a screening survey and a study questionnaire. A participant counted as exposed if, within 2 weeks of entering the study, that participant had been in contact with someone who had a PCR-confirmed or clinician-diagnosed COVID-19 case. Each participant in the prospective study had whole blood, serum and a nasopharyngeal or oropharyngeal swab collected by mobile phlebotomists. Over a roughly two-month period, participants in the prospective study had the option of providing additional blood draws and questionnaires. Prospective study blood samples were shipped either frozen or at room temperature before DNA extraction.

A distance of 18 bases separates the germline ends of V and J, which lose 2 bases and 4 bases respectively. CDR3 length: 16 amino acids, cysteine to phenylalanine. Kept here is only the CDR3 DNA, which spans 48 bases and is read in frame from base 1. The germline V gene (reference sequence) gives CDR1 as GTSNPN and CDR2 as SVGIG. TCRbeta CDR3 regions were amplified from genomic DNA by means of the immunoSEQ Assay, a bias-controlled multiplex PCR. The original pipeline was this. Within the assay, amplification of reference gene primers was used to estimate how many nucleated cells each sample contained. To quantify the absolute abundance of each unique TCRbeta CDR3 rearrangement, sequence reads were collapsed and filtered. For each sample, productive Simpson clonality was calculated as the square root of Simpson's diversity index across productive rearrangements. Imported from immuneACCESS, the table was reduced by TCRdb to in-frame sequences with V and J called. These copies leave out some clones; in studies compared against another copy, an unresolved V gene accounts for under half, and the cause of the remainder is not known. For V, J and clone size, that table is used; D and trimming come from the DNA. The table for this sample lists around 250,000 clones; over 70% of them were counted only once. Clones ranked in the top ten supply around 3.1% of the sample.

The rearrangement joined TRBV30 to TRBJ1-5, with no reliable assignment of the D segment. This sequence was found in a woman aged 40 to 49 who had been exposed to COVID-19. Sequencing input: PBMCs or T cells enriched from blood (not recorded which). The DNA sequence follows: TGTGCCTGGAGTCCTGGACTTGGACTGGGGAATCAGCCCCAGCATTTT. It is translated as CAWSPGLGLGNQPQHF. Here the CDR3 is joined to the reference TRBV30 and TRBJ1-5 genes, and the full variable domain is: SQTIHQWPATLVQPVGSPLSLECTVEGTSNPNLYWYRQAAGRGLQLLFYSVGIGQISSEVPQNLSASRPQDRQFILSSKKLLLSDSGFYLCAWSPGLGLGNQPQHFGDGTRLSIL.